Described below is a single T cell receptor beta chain sequence and its context. Its antigen is currently not known. The record has no base qualities; no much larger clone is one base away. TCRbeta CDR3 regions were amplified from genomic DNA using the immunoSEQ Assay, a bias-controlled multiplex PCR. In the authors' own workflow: Within the assay, amplification of reference gene primers was used to estimate how many nucleated cells each sample contained. To quantify the absolute abundance of each unique TCRbeta CDR3 rearrangement, sequence reads were collapsed and filtered. For each sample, productive Simpson clonality was calculated as the square root of Simpson's diversity index across productive rearrangements. The table comes from immuneACCESS by way of TCRdb, which keeps in-frame sequences with V and J called. Part of the clones is missing from these tables; in studies checked, under half for an unresolved V gene and the rest for unknown reasons. D and trimming come from the DNA, and the V and J calls and clone size come from that table. Recorded for this sample are about 410,000 clones; roughly 90% of them occurred a single time. Roughly 1.5% of the sample goes to the ten largest clones.

Taken from cysteine to phenylalanine, the CDR3 has 18 residues. The read is trimmed to its CDR3 DNA, 54 bases read in frame from base 1. CDR1 SGHKS and CDR2 YYEKEE were looked up in the germline V gene (reference sequence). Trimming leaves V shorter by 4 bases and J shorter by 0 bases, with the junction holding 10 bases beyond the gene matches. These data are taken from a study of blood T cell repertoires in COVID-19 (dated by TCRdb to the early 2020s). General notes on the study: Collaborator samples came from the United States, Italy and Spain and covered acute and convalescent phases of COVID-19. The dataset comprised deeply sampled blood TCRbeta repertoires from subjects exposed to, actively infected with, or recovered from COVID-19. A de-identified subject ID, COVID-19 status, age in years and sex were almost always included in the sample metadata. The material from the prospective study consisted of cDNA or gDNA derived from T cells, B-cell-depleted T cells, or PBMCs. HLA class I and class II types, where available, came from metadata supplied by the sample provider rather than from assay-based typing. The repertoires were released in a freely available public database intended as a resource for research on the immune response to SARS-CoV-2. Samples came from the ongoing ImmuneRACE study (first 160 participants) plus 1,254 subjects from 6 global collaborators.

Study-wide findings and limitations: The quantity of clinical and demographic metadata differed by source and by participant and was supplied without curation.

One collaborating source in Seattle enrolled patients during active infection and followed them longitudinally through the course of disease. Each collaborating institution followed its own protocols to collect whole blood in K2EDTA tubes. For TCRbeta analysis, collaborator samples were shipped as frozen whole blood, as isolated PBMCs, or as DNA extracted from either sample type. The TCR was taken from a woman aged 40 to 55 with COVID-19, enrolled during active disease. Recombination connected TRBV5-5 to TRBJ1-6; TRBD1 aligns with 7 central bases. The specimen was peripheral blood. The CDR3 has the sequence CASSQQGSSSSYNSPLHF. At the DNA level, the sequence is TGTGCCAGCAGCCAACAGGGGTCTTCAAGCTCCTATAATTCACCCCTCCACTTT.